The present entry profiles one T cell receptor (beta chain) with its context. The target antigen is unknown. This entry comes from a study of T cells after posttransplantation cyclophosphamide. This CDR3 spans 16 amino acids. V was shortened by 5 bases and J by 1 base, with 17 bases between the two germline ends. Per germline, CDR1 SEHNR and CDR2 FQNEAQ (reference sequence). TCRdb's table, derived via immunoSEQ multiplex PCR, lists solely in-frame clones and lacks some. Here the sample spans about 3,200 clones, 61% being singletons. Study results and limitations: After PTCy, TRB diversity resembled that of CNI/methotrexate controls. Skin or GI-infiltrating T cells shared few TRB sequences with blood. Later post-transplant blood repertoires were often dominated by donor CD8+ memory clones.

Sequencing input: memory CD8+ T cells sorted from blood. The sequence derives from a woman aged 25-40 years in good health and a related stem cell transplant donor. The chain links TRBV7-9 to TRBJ1-2; D possibly corresponds to TRBD1 (5 bases). This CDR3 reads CASSATQDVVNYGYTF. CDR3 nucleotides: TGTGCCAGCAGCGCTACACAGGACGTCGTTAACTATGGCTACACCTTC. The full variable domain, completed using reference TRBV7-9 and TRBJ1-2, is DTGVSQNPRHKITKRGQNVTFRCDPISEHNRLYWYRQTLGQGPEFLTYFQNEAQLEKSRLLSDRFSAERPKGSFSTLEIQRTEQGDSAMYLCASSATQDVVNYGYTFGSGTRLTVV.